These 31 T cell receptor beta chains were all obtained from the same sample, sequenced in a study of blood T cells in healthy people across ages. Through a sample-barcoded 5' primer and a J-beta primer mix, a second PCR was run for roughly 7 to 12 cycles. MiXCR was run by TCRdb on the 5' RACE reads, yielding one entry per CDR3 protein. The repertoire holds under 1 million distinct CDR3 sequences, with around 42% as singletons. The specimen was blood. Receptor source: a man aged 55 to 70 in good health.

There are a few counts of this clonotype. J is TRBJ2-5 and V is TRBV5-1; D might be TRBD2 (6 bases). V was clipped by 4 bases and J by 1 base, with 23 bases between them. Germline V CDR1 and CDR2: SGHRS, YFSETQ. The CDR3 covers 18 residues. CDR3 loop: CASSRNYQPGGGQETQYF. For the CDR3, the DNA is TGCGCCAGCAGCCGCAATTACCAGCCTGGGGGAGGCCAAGAGACCCAGTACTTC.

This clonotype was recorded once. The CDR3 sequence is CASRSGGLDTQYF. CDR3 DNA: TGTGCCAGCAGAAGCGGGGGGTTGGATACGCAGTATTTT. The J gene is TRBJ2-3, the V gene TRBV12-3 or TRBV12-4, with TRBD2 identical over 9 bases. The CDR3 has 13 residues. Trimming took 6 bases from V and 6 from J; bases not matched to a gene: 4.

In its sample, this clonotype was seen a few times. The chain combines TRBV6-2 or TRBV6-3 with TRBJ1-6; possible D gene TRBD1, 6 bases. Germline V CDR1 and CDR2: MNHEY, SVGEGT. This CDR3 is 16 amino acids long. Deletions cut 5 bases from V and 0 bases from J, with 11 bases between. The CDR3 here is CASSKDRGSYNSPLHF. Here the CDR3 DNA reads TGTGCCAGCAGTAAGGACAGAGGCTCCTATAATTCACCCCTCCACTTT.

This clonotype was counted only a few times. The gene calls are TRBV5-1 and TRBJ2-1, with TRBD1 as a possible D gene (6 bases). Trimming removed 7 bases from V and 7 bases from J, with 15 bases in between. Germline V gene lookup returns CDR1 SGHRS and CDR2 YFSETQ. The CDR3 consists of 13 residues. The CDR3 here is CASAQGRNNEQFF. The CDR3 nucleotides read TGCGCCAGCGCGCAGGGGCGGAATAATGAGCAGTTCTTC.

The J gene is TRBJ1-5, the V gene TRBV2, with unresolved D. V was pared by 1 base and J by 3 bases, with 10 bases between. The CDR3 contains 15 residues. Germline loops: CDR1 SNHLY, CDR2 FYNNEI. The CDR3 reads CASSEGNSNNQPQHF. CDR3 nucleotides: TGTGCCAGCAGTGAAGGCAACAGTAACAATCAGCCCCAGCATTTT.

The V gene is TRBV9, the J gene TRBJ2-2; D is possibly TRBD2 (5 bases). The CDR3 covers 13 residues. Trimming took off 1 base at V and 9 bases at J, with 10 bases between the two ends. CDR1 and CDR2 from the germline V gene are SGDLS and YYNGEE. CDR3 nucleotides: TGTGCCAGCAGCGTATTCGGAGGCCGGGAGCTGTTTTTT. It yields the protein CASSVFGGRELFF.

This clonotype has a handful of counts. V and J are TRBV6-2 or TRBV6-3 and TRBJ1-2; TRBD1 aligns across 8 bases. Germline values: CDR1 MNHEY, CDR2 SVGEGT. The CDR3 totals 12 residues. V gave up 6 bases and J gave up 7 bases; unmatched junction bases: 4. In nucleotides, the CDR3 is TGTGCCAGCAGACGGACAGGGAGTGGCTACACCTTC. This translates into CASRRTGSGYTF.

The V call is TRBV28, the J call TRBJ2-1; 7 positions agree with TRBD2. V lost 5 bases to trimming and J lost 7 bases; unmatched junction nucleotides: 14. The CDR3 runs to 16 residues. Germline V CDR1 and CDR2: MDHEN, SYDVKM. The CDR3 region is CASSAIAAGVRNEQFF. The DNA for the CDR3 is TGTGCCAGCAGTGCAATTGCGGCGGGGGTAAGGAATGAGCAGTTCTTC.

This clonotype was seen only a few times. This chain links TRBV29-1 with TRBJ1-2; the D gene is possibly TRBD1 (6 bases). V was clipped by 6 bases and J by 2 bases, with 19 bases between them. CDR3 length: 15 residues. CDR1 and CDR2 from the germline V gene are SQVTM and ANQGSEA. The CDR3 sequence is CSVTRRTAQNYGYTF. The CDR3, as DNA: TGCAGCGTCACCCGAAGGACAGCCCAAAACTATGGCTACACCTTC.

This clonotype appeared a few times. The chain employs TRBV20-1 and TRBJ2-3; perhaps TRBD2 as D (5 bases). CDR1 is DFQATT, CDR2 SNEGSKA, per germline (reference sequence). V was cut by 4 bases and J by 4 bases, with 15 bases left in between. The CDR3 loop spans 14 amino acids. The CDR3 DNA is TGCAGTGCTAAGGACCAACTCGGGGCAGATACGCAGTATTTT. It is translated as CSAKDQLGADTQYF.

This clonotype appeared once. V gene TRBV2 combines with J gene TRBJ2-7; possible D gene TRBD1, 5 bases. CDR3 length: 13 amino acids. CDR1 is SNHLY, CDR2 FYNNEI, per germline. Trimming cost V 8 bases and J 3 bases, with 14 bases left between them. CDR3 sequence reads: CASGLQGGYEQYF. CDR3 bases: TGTGCCAGCGGGCTTCAGGGCGGCTACGAGCAGTACTTC.

The chain links TRBV5-1 to TRBJ2-7, with 8 nucleotides matching TRBD2. There are 15 residues in the CDR3. V shed 4 bases, J shed 4 bases, and the junction held 10 bases outside the gene matches. CDR1 is SGHRS, CDR2 YFSETQ, per germline. The CDR3 coding sequence is TGCGCCAGCAGCCCCCGGGGTAGCGGGGAATACGAGCAGTACTTC. This codes for CASSPRGSGEYEQYF.

This chain links TRBV12-3 or TRBV12-4 with TRBJ2-5; 14 nucleotides line up with TRBD2. Trimming took 5 bases from V and 0 from J; bases not matched to a gene: 8. The CDR3 spans 18 residues. CDR3 loop: CASSLGLAGGLYQETQYF. As DNA, the CDR3 is TGTGCCAGCAGTCTAGGACTAGCGGGGGGCCTGTACCAAGAGACCCAGTACTTC.

The chain joins TRBV20-1 to TRBJ2-1; D not resolved. Germline loops: CDR1 DFQATT, CDR2 SNEGSKA (reference sequence). The germline V and J ends were trimmed by 6 bases and 4 bases, with 16 bases remaining between them. CDR3 length: 14 amino acids. The CDR3 DNA is TGCAGTGCCACCGTTAGGCAACCTTACAATGAGCAGTTCTTC. It is translated as CSATVRQPYNEQFF.

The chain combines TRBV5-6 with TRBJ1-2; no clear D gene. V lost 1 base and J lost 0, with 7 bases in between. The CDR3 consists of 14 residues. The V gene's germline CDR1 is SGHDT and CDR2 YYEEEE. CDR3 bases: TGTGCCAGCAGCTTGATTGAGACTAACTATGGCTACACCTTC. As protein: CASSLIETNYGYTF.

The chain uses TRBV2 and TRBJ2-7, with 8 bases that match TRBD1. The V and J ends lost 4 bases and 6 bases, in that order; junction bases with no gene match: 8. Germline-derived CDR1 and CDR2 are SNHLY and FYNNEI. CDR3 length equals 14 residues. CDR3 nucleotide sequence: TGTGCCAGCAGTGCAAACAGGGGGTTAGGCGAGCAGTACTTC. This gives the protein CASSANRGLGEQYF.

This clonotype has just a few counts. The CDR3 DNA sequence: TGTGCCAGCAGCCAAAACGGGCCAACGACCTACGAGCAGTACTTC. Its protein product is CASSQNGPTTYEQYF. The chain recombines TRBV5-6 with TRBJ2-7; D gene ambiguous. Trimming cost V 4 bases and J 2 bases, with 16 bases left between them. CDR3 size: 15 residues. CDR1 SGHDT and CDR2 YYEEEE come from the germline V gene.

The V gene is TRBV12-3 or TRBV12-4, the J gene TRBJ1-4; D gene unclear. Trimming cost V 3 bases and J 6 bases, with 14 bases left between them. The CDR3 is 15 amino acids. This chain's CDR3 is CASSFRTGWDEKLFF. CDR3 sequence (DNA): TGTGCCAGCAGTTTTCGTACGGGGTGGGATGAAAAACTGTTTTTT.

This chain links TRBV6-1 with TRBJ1-2; TRBD1 matches 11 bases. This CDR3 spans 14 amino acids. Germline V gene sequence: CDR1 MNHNS, CDR2 SASEGT. V shed 4 bases and J 2 bases; nucleotides not matched to a gene: 0. The CDR3, as DNA: TGTGCCAGCAGTGGGGACAGGGGGAACTATGGCTACACCTTC. Its protein is CASSGDRGNYGYTF.

The chain combines TRBV20-1 with TRBJ1-5; 7 bases are shared with TRBD1. This CDR3 region has 14 residues. V was pared by 6 bases and J by 1 base, with 6 bases of the junction left unmatched. Per the germline V gene, CDR1 is DFQATT and CDR2 is SNEGSKA (reference sequence). The CDR3 coding sequence is TGCAGTGCCATAGACAGGGTGAGCAATCAGCCCCAGCATTTT. It yields the protein CSAIDRVSNQPQHF.

The chain recombines TRBV11-2 with TRBJ1-1; no firm D call. This CDR3 spans 13 amino acids. Germline V gene lookup returns CDR1 SGHAT and CDR2 FQNNGV. V lost 2 bases and J lost 5, with 9 bases in between. The CDR3 region is CASSLPGPTEAFF. CDR3 coding DNA: TGTGCCAGCAGCTTACCCGGCCCGACTGAAGCTTTCTTT. Together with reference TRBV11-2 and TRBJ1-1, the CDR3 gives the full variable domain: EAGVAQSPRYKIIEKRQSVAFWCNPISGHATLYWYQQILGQGPKLLIQFQNNGVVDDSQLPKDRFSAERLKGVDSTLKIQPAKLEDSAVYLCASSLPGPTEAFFGQGTRLTVV.

The chain uses TRBV27 and TRBJ2-1, with D possibly matching TRBD1 (6 bases). Looked up from germline, CDR1 is MNHEY and CDR2 is SMNVEV (reference sequence). CDR3 size: 17 residues. The V gene lost 5 bases and the J gene lost 1 base, with 18 bases spanning the gap. The CDR3 sequence: CASSPRGLGASYNEQFF. The CDR3 DNA reads as TGTGCCAGCAGTCCCCGCGGGTTGGGGGCTTCCTACAATGAGCAGTTCTTC.

This clonotype was observed a handful of times. A much larger clone is a single base away; this may be a read error. The gene calls are TRBV29-1 and TRBJ2-4; tentatively, D is TRBD1 (5 bases). Germline assignment: CDR1 SQVTM and CDR2 ANQGSEA. The CDR3 length is 11 residues. V was clipped by 7 bases and J by 13 bases, with 17 bases between them. The CDR3 loop is CSGQGGNEQYF. DNA of the CDR3: TGCAGCGGCCAGGGCGGCAATGAGCAGTACTTC.

The rearrangement links TRBV20-1 to TRBJ1-1; D perhaps matches TRBD1 (6 bases). Looked up from germline, CDR1 is DFQATT and CDR2 is SNEGSKA (reference sequence). V was trimmed by 8 bases and J by 4 bases, leaving 17 bases between them. The CDR3 has 13 amino acids. The DNA for the CDR3 is TGCAGTTCCCTACTGTTAGGGGGCACTGAAGCTTTCTTT. The encoded protein is CSSLLLGGTEAFF.

A few counts support this clonotype. The chain employs TRBV7-9 and TRBJ2-5; 7 nucleotides align to TRBD2. The CDR3 runs 15 residues. Germline CDR1 SEHNR, CDR2 FQNEAQ (reference sequence). V lost 5 bases and J lost 2; bases outside the gene matches: 8. The CDR3 sequence: CASSPPGLDQETQYF. CDR3 coding DNA: TGTGCCAGCAGCCCCCCAGGACTAGATCAAGAGACCCAGTACTTC.

This clonotype was observed a handful of times. V usage is TRBV25-1 and J usage is TRBJ1-2, with TRBD1 matching 7 bases. CDR3 length equals 20 residues. Germline CDR1 reads MGHDK; CDR2 reads SYGVNS. V shed 1 base and J 1 base; nucleotides not matched to a gene: 18. The CDR3 reads CASSEFEGASRQGLNYGYTF. In DNA form, the CDR3 reads TGTGCCAGCAGTGAATTCGAGGGCGCTTCCAGACAGGGCCTTAACTATGGCTACACCTTC.

This chain uses TRBV28 with TRBJ2-5; possibly TRBD1 for D (6 bases). Germline V CDR1 and CDR2: MDHEN, SYDVKM. The CDR3 has 16 amino acids. Deletions cut 4 bases from V and 2 bases from J, with 17 bases between. This chain's CDR3 is CASSSGPTGRQETQYF. CDR3 bases: TGTGCCAGCAGTTCCGGACCGACAGGACGACAAGAGACCCAGTACTTC.

The rearrangement uses TRBV30 and TRBJ2-1; 10 bases agree with TRBD2. Germline CDR1 GTSNPN, CDR2 SVGIG (reference sequence). Trimming took 2 bases from V and 10 from J; bases not matched to a gene: 5. The CDR3 extends over 13 amino acids. The CDR3 loop reads CAWSSGGAWEQFF. The CDR3 bases are TGTGCCTGGAGTAGCGGGGGGGCCTGGGAGCAGTTCTTC.

The chain combines TRBV6-1 with TRBJ1-2; 7 nucleotides agree with TRBD1. The V gene's germline CDR1 is MNHNS and CDR2 SASEGT. After removal of 0 bases from V and 7 bases from J, the junction contained 5 bases not matched to a gene. The CDR3 is 14 amino acids. In nucleotides, the CDR3 is TGTGCCAGCAGTGAAGCGGTGGGGACAGCTGGCTACACCTTC. The encoded protein is CASSEAVGTAGYTF.

Comment on this clonotype: One end of the junction does not line up with germline, which may come from a read error. The V and J genes are TRBV19 and TRBJ2-1, with 11 bases aligning to TRBD2. Germline V gene data show CDR1 as LNHDA and CDR2 as SQIVND (reference sequence). This CDR3 has 16 residues. The CDR3 nucleotides are TGTGCCAGTAGTAAACAATTAGCGGGGGGGCGAAATGAGCGGTTCTTC. It yields the protein CASSKQLAGGRNERFF.

CDR3 residues: CASSLTSGGAETQYF. The CDR3 coding sequence is TGTGCCAGCTCCTTGACTAGCGGGGGGGCGGAGACCCAGTACTTC. The chain links TRBV6-6 to TRBJ2-5; 14 bases fit TRBD2. There are 15 residues in the CDR3. Germline assignment: CDR1 MNHNY and CDR2 SVGAGI (reference sequence). J lost 5 bases, V lost 8 bases, and 7 bases had no gene match.